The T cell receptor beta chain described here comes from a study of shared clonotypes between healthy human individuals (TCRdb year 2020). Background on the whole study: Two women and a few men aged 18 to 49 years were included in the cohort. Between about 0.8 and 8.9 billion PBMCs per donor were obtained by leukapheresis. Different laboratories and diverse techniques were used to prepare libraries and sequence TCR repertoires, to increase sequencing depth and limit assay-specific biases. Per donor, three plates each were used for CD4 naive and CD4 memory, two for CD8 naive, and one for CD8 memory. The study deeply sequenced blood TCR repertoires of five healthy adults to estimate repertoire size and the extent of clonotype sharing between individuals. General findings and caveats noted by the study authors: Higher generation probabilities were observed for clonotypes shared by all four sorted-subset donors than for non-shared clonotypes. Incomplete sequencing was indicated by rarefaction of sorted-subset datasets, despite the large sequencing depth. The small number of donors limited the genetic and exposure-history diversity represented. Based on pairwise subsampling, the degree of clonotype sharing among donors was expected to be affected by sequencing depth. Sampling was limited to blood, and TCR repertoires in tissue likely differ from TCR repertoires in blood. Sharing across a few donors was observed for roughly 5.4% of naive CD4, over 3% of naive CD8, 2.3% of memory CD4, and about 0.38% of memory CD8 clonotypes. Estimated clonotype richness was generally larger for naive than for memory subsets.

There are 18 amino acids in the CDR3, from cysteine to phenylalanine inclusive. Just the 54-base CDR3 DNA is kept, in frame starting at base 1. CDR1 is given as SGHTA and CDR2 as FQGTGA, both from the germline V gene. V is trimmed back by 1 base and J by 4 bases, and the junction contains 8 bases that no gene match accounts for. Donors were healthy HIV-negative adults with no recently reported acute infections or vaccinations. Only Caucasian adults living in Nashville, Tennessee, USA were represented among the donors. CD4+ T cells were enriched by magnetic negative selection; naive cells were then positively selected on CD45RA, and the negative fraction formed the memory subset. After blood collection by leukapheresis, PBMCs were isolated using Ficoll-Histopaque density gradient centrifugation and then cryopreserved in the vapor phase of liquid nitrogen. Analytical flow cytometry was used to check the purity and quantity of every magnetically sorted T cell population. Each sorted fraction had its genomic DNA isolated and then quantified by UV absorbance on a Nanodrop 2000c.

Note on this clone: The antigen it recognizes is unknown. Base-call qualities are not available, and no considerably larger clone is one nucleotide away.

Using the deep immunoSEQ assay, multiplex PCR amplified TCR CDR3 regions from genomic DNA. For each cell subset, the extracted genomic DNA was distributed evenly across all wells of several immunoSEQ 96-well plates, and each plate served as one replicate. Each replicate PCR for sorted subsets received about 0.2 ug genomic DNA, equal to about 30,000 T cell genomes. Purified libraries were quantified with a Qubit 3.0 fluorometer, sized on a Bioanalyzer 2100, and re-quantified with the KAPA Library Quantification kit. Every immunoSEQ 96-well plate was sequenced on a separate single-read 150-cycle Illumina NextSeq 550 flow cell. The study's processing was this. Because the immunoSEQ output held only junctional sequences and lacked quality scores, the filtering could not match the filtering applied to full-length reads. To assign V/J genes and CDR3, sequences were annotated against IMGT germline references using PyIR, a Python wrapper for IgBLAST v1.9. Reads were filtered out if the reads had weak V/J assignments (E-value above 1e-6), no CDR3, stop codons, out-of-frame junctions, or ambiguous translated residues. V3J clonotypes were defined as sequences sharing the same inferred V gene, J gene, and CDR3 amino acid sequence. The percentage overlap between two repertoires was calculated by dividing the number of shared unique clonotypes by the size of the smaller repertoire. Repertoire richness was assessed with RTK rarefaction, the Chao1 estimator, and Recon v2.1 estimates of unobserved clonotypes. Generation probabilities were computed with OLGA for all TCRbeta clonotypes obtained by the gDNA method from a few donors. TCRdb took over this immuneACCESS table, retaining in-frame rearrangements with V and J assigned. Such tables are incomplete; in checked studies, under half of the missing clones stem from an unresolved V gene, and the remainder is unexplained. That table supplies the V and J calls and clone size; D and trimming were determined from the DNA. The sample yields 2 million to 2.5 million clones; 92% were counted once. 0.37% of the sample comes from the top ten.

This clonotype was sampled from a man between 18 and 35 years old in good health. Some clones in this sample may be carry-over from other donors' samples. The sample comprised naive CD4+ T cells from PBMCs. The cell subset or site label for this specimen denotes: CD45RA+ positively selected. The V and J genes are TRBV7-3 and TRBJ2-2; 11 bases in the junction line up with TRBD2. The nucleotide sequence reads TGTGCCAGCAGCTTAATGAAGCTAGCGGGAGGTCCCACCGGGGAGCTGTTTTTT. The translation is CASSLMKLAGGPTGELFF.